Following are 27 T cell receptor beta chains from one sample sequenced in a study of T-cell reconstitution after alpha-beta-depleted transplantation in children. Preparation of the TCRbeta library used unique molecular identifiers. MiXCR was run by TCRdb on the PCR reads, yielding one entry per CDR3 protein. The sample lists about 1,000,000 distinct CDR3 sequences, 25% to 30% occurring once. The source material was PBMCs, mostly from graft donor cells, sampled 360 days after TCRalphabeta/CD19-depleted stem cell transplant. These receptors were taken from a boy in the first two years of life who had a stem cell transplant for SCID, so the T cells may come from the graft donor.

The chain joins TRBV6-2 or TRBV6-3 to TRBJ1-6; 7 nucleotides agree with TRBD1. CDR3 length equals 15 residues. J lost 10 bases, V lost 7 bases, and 13 bases had no gene match. Germline-derived CDR1 and CDR2 are MNHEY and SVGEGT. CDR3 loop: CASTSAPGGTSPLHF. The CDR3 nucleotides are TGTGCCAGCACTTCGGCGCCAGGGGGGACCTCACCCCTCCACTTT.

This clonotype was seen a few times. The chain is built from TRBV7-9 and TRBJ2-5; D could derive from TRBD1 or TRBD2 (5 bases each). CDR3 length equals 15 residues. The germline V gene has CDR1 SEHNR and CDR2 FQNEAQ (reference sequence). Trimming removed 5 bases from V and 4 bases from J, with 17 bases in between. CDR3 DNA sequence: TGTGCCAGCAGCGTTGATTACCGGGGCTCAGAGACCCAGTACTTC. It codes for CASSVDYRGSETQYF. The full variable domain, completed using reference TRBV7-9 and TRBJ2-5, is DTGVSQNPRHKITKRGQNVTFRCDPISEHNRLYWYRQTLGQGPEFLTYFQNEAQLEKSRLLSDRFSAERPKGSFSTLEIQRTEQGDSAMYLCASSVDYRGSETQYFGPGTRLLVL.

The chain links TRBV5-1 to TRBJ2-7; D is unresolved. CDR3 length: 15 residues. Germline CDR1 is SGHRS and CDR2 is YFSETQ. The V gene lost 0 bases and the J gene lost 3 bases, with 13 bases spanning the gap. DNA of the CDR3: TGCGCCAGCAGCTTGGGCGGCGAATCCCACTACGAGCAGTACTTC. It specifies CASSLGGESHYEQYF.

This clonotype appeared a few times. The J gene is TRBJ1-6, the V gene TRBV12-3 or TRBV12-4; a possible D gene is TRBD1 (6 bases). V lost 3 bases, J lost 0 bases, and 18 bases lay in between. The CDR3 extends over 19 amino acids. The CDR3 region is CASSFSGTRISSYNSPLHF. The CDR3 DNA is TGTGCCAGCAGTTTTTCCGGGACACGAATCAGCTCCTATAATTCACCCCTCCACTTT.

This clonotype was detected a few times. The chain employs TRBV15 and TRBJ2-5; D is unresolved. Germline values: CDR1 LNHNV, CDR2 YYDKDF (reference sequence). V shed 3 bases and J shed 1 base, with 12 bases lying between them. The CDR3 extends over 15 amino acids. CDR3 nucleotide sequence: TGTGCCACCAGCAGTTGGGCAGGTATCCAAGAGACCCAGTACTTC. Translated: CATSSWAGIQETQYF.

V gene TRBV28 combines with J gene TRBJ1-2; a possible D gene is TRBD1 (6 bases). Deletions cut 5 bases from V and 3 bases from J, with 19 bases between. Germline lookup yields CDR1 MDHEN and CDR2 SYDVKM. The CDR3 is 16 amino acids. CDR3 protein: CASSPTGSGTDYGYTF. DNA of the CDR3: TGTGCCAGCAGTCCCACAGGGTCGGGGACCGACTATGGCTACACCTTC.

The chain recombines TRBV9 with TRBJ2-7; D might be TRBD2 (5 bases). Germline lookup yields CDR1 SGDLS and CDR2 YYNGEE. V was cut by 0 bases and J by 3 bases, with 10 bases left in between. The length of the CDR3 is 14 residues. CDR3 residues: CASSVATRGYEQYF. The CDR3 DNA follows: TGTGCCAGCAGCGTAGCTACTCGGGGCTACGAGCAGTACTTC.

This chain connects TRBV9 to TRBJ2-7, with 7 positions matching TRBD2. There are 15 residues in the CDR3. Trimming took 3 bases from V and 5 from J; bases not matched to a gene: 11. In germline, CDR1 is SGDLS, CDR2 YYNGEE. CDR3 DNA: TGTGCCAGCAGCGGCCCTTTGACGGGAGGTGACGAGCAGTACTTC. This translates into CASSGPLTGGDEQYF.

V and J are TRBV5-1 and TRBJ1-1; D might be TRBD1 (5 bases). The CDR3 consists of 16 residues. Looked up from germline, CDR1 is SGHRS and CDR2 is YFSETQ. Between the trimmed V and J ends, which lost 0 bases and 4 bases, there was a span of 16 bases. CDR3 region: CASSLEGTLIFTEAFF. The CDR3 DNA is TGCGCCAGCAGCTTGGAAGGGACTTTAATTTTCACTGAAGCTTTCTTT.

This clonotype was found a few times. The V gene is TRBV20-1, the J gene TRBJ2-1; D perhaps matches TRBD1 (6 bases). Between the trimmed V and J ends, which lost 3 bases and 10 bases, there was a span of 22 bases. Germline V gene data show CDR1 as DFQATT and CDR2 as SNEGSKA (reference sequence). This CDR3 has 15 residues. The CDR3 DNA sequence: TGCAGTGCTAGTATTATTACAGGGCTCTTGGAGGAGCAGTTCTTC. Translated: CSASIITGLLEEQFF.

The chain joins TRBV29-1 to TRBJ2-3; 10 bases are a match to TRBD2. CDR1 SQVTM and CDR2 ANQGSEA come from the germline V gene. The CDR3 loop spans 13 amino acids. V trimming: 4 bases; J trimming: 7 bases; junction bases outside the gene matches: 5. CDR3 loop: CSVVSGGFNTQYF. The DNA for the CDR3 is TGCAGCGTTGTTAGCGGGGGGTTTAATACGCAGTATTTT.

This clonotype has only a few counts. This chain connects TRBV7-2 to TRBJ2-1, with D possibly matching TRBD2 (7 bases). The germline gives CDR1 SGHTA, CDR2 FQGNSA. Trimming took off 7 bases at V and 2 bases at J, with 15 bases between the two ends. The CDR3 is 15 amino acids. The CDR3 loop reads CASTKGGMTYNEQFF. The DNA of the CDR3 is TGTGCCAGCACCAAGGGGGGGATGACCTACAATGAGCAGTTCTTC. Based on the CDR3 plus reference TRBV7-2 and TRBJ2-1, the full variable domain is GAGVSQSPSNKVTEKGKDVELRCDPISGHTALYWYRQSLGQGLEFLIYFQGNSAPDKSGLPSDRFSAERTGGSVSTLTIQRTQQEDSAVYLCASTKGGMTYNEQFFGPGTRLTVL.

This chain joins TRBV7-2 and TRBJ2-3; the D gene is possibly TRBD2 (6 bases). With 5 bases removed from V and 4 bases from J, the gap between germline ends came to 16 bases. Germline V gene sequence: CDR1 SGHTA, CDR2 FQGNSA. This CDR3 is 15 amino acids long. CDR3: CASSVSQTGADTQYF. The CDR3 region has the DNA TGTGCCAGCAGCGTCAGCCAAACGGGGGCAGATACGCAGTATTTT.

This chain links TRBV20-1 with TRBJ2-1; D perhaps matches TRBD1 (5 bases). This CDR3 spans 11 amino acids. Deletions cut 2 bases from V and 9 bases from J, with 8 bases between. Germline values: CDR1 DFQATT, CDR2 SNEGSKA (reference sequence). CDR3 DNA sequence: TGCAGTGCTAGAAAGACAGTTGAGCAGTTCTTC. Its protein is CSARKTVEQFF.

The chain is built from TRBV28 and TRBJ2-6; TRBD1 matches 10 bases. The ends lost 11 bases at V and 2 bases at J; junction bases unmatched: 6. From germline, CDR1 is MDHEN and CDR2 SYDVKM. The CDR3 has 15 amino acids. CDR3 sequence reads: CAVRQGAPGANVLTF. The CDR3, as DNA: TGTGCCGTGCGACAGGGGGCGCCTGGGGCCAACGTCCTGACTTTC.

V is TRBV11-2 and J is TRBJ2-2; weak D call: TRBD2 (5 bases). This CDR3 spans 16 amino acids. Germline V gene lookup returns CDR1 SGHAT and CDR2 FQNNGV. V was pared by 4 bases and J by 0 bases, with 12 bases between. The CDR3 region has the DNA TGTGCCAGCAGCTCTTGGGGAGTCGCGAACACCGGGGAGCTGTTTTTT. Protein product: CASSSWGVANTGELFF.

This clonotype showed up just a few times. V usage is TRBV7-2 and J usage is TRBJ2-1; 9 nucleotides align to TRBD2. V trimming: 7 bases; J trimming: 2 bases; junction bases outside the gene matches: 9. CDR3 length: 16 amino acids. Germline CDR1 SGHTA, CDR2 FQGNSA. The CDR3 sequence: CASIPPRTSAYNEQFF. DNA of the CDR3: TGTGCCAGCATCCCCCCGCGGACTAGCGCCTACAATGAGCAGTTCTTC.

This chain links TRBV28 with TRBJ2-5; tentative D call: TRBD1 (5 bases). CDR3 length: 13 amino acids. CDR1 and CDR2 from the germline V gene are MDHEN and SYDVKM. Trimming removed 8 bases from V and 4 bases from J, with 14 bases in between. The CDR3 region has the DNA TGTGCCAGCTCTTCCGGAAGGGGAGAGACCCAGTACTTC. This sequence encodes CASSSGRGETQYF.

This clonotype was counted many times. The chain couples TRBV3-1 to TRBJ2-7; 7 nucleotides match TRBD1. From germline, CDR1 is LGHDT and CDR2 YNNKEL (reference sequence). This CDR3 is built from 14 residues. With 1 base clipped from V and 4 bases from J, the junction kept 4 bases outside the gene matches. The DNA of the CDR3 is TGTGCCAGCAGCCAAGTCCGGGACAGTTACGAGCAGTACTTC. It is translated as CASSQVRDSYEQYF.

The rearrangement joins TRBV2 to TRBJ2-2; a possible D gene is TRBD1 (5 bases). Trimming took 5 bases from V and 7 from J, leaving 14 bases between them. Germline values: CDR1 SNHLY, CDR2 FYNNEI. The CDR3 is made up of 14 amino acids. The CDR3 spells CASSQGRAGGELFF. The CDR3 DNA is TGTGCCAGCAGTCAAGGCAGGGCTGGCGGGGAGCTGTTTTTT. The variable domain in full, with the rest retrieved from reference TRBV2 and TRBJ2-2, is EPEVTQTPSHQVTQMGQEVILRCVPISNHLYFYWYRQILGQKVEFLVSFYNNEISEKSEIFDDQFSVERPDGSNFTLKIRSTKLEDSAMYFCASSQGRAGGELFFGEGSRLTVL.

This clonotype was found a few times. The chain links TRBV5-1 to TRBJ2-7; 10 bases are a match to TRBD1. The CDR3 runs 15 residues. V trimming: 3 bases; J trimming: 3 bases; junction bases outside the gene matches: 6. The germline CDR1 and CDR2 sequences are SGHRS and YFSETQ. The CDR3 region is CASSWGTGDLYEQYF. In DNA form, the CDR3 reads TGCGCCAGCAGCTGGGGGACAGGGGATCTCTACGAGCAGTACTTC.

The J gene is TRBJ1-1, the V gene TRBV24-1; maybe TRBD1 (5 bases). Germline lookup yields CDR1 KGHDR and CDR2 SFDVKD. This CDR3 comprises 15 residues. Trimming took off 4 bases at V and 2 bases at J, with 13 bases between the two ends. The CDR3: CATSDRHGANTEAFF. The CDR3 DNA reads TGTGCCACCAGTGACAGACATGGGGCCAACACTGAAGCTTTCTTT.

In this sample, this clonotype turned up a few times. This chain connects TRBV4-2 to TRBJ2-3, with TRBD2 matching 8 bases. V lost 5 bases, J lost 2 bases, and 9 bases stayed unmatched. The CDR3 is 16 residues long. Germline V gene lookup returns CDR1 LGHNA and CDR2 YNFKEQ. The CDR3, as DNA: TGTGCCAGCAGCTCACGGGCTAGCGGGTTCACAGATACGCAGTATTTT. This gives the protein CASSSRASGFTDTQYF.

This clonotype was counted a few times. This chain joins TRBV5-1 and TRBJ2-1, with D perhaps TRBD2 (6 bases). Trimming left V 2 bases short and J 7 bases short, with 16 bases between. CDR3 length equals 15 residues. Germline V lookup: CDR1 SGHRS, CDR2 YFSETQ. The CDR3 nucleotides are TGCGCCAGCAGCTTTCGGGACTCCCTCCGAAATGAGCAGTTCTTC. Encoded protein: CASSFRDSLRNEQFF.

This clonotype has just a few counts. The chain recombines TRBV29-1 with TRBJ2-7; a weak D match, TRBD2 (6 bases). CDR3 size: 16 residues. Germline V gene lookup returns CDR1 SQVTM and CDR2 ANQGSEA. The germline V and J ends were trimmed by 4 bases and 1 base, with 20 bases remaining between them. This CDR3 is CSVVKIGGSSSYEQYF. The CDR3 DNA sequence: TGCAGCGTTGTCAAAATCGGGGGATCCTCGTCCTACGAGCAGTACTTC.

The rearrangement uses TRBV9 and TRBJ2-1; 10 bases fit TRBD1. V was pared by 7 bases and J by 4 bases, with 14 bases of the junction left unmatched. The CDR3 has 17 amino acids. Germline V gene data show CDR1 as SGDLS and CDR2 as YYNGEE. CDR3 protein: CASSQDRGGQGYNEQFF. CDR3 nucleotide sequence: TGTGCCAGCTCCCAGGACCGGGGGGGACAGGGGTACAATGAGCAGTTCTTC.

The chain employs TRBV4-1 and TRBJ2-1; 9 bases align to TRBD1. This CDR3 has 14 amino acids. Looked up from germline, CDR1 is MGHRA and CDR2 is YSYEKL. V dropped 3 bases and J dropped 7; count of bases not matched to a gene: 4. The CDR3 DNA follows: TGCGCCAGCAGCCACCGGACAGGGGAAAATGAGCAGTTCTTC. Translated: CASSHRTGENEQFF.